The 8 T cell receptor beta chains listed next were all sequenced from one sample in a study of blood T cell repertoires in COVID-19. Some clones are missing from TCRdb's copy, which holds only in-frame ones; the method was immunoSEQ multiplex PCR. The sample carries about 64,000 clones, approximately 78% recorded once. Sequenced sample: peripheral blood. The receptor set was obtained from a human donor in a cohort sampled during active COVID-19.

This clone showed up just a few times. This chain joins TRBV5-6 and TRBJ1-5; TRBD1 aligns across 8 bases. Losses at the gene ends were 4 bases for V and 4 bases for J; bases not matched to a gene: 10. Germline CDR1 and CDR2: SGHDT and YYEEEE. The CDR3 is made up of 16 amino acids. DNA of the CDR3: TGTGCCAGCAGCCGTGGGACAGGTAGTTTAAATCAGCCCCAGCATTTT. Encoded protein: CASSRGTGSLNQPQHF.

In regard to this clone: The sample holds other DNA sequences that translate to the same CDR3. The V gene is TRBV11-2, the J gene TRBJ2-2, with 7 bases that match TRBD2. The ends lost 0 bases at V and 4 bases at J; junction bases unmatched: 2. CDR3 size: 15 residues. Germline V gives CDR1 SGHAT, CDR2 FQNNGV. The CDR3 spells CASSLDRGGTGELFF. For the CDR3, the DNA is TGTGCCAGCAGCTTAGATCGCGGGGGCACCGGGGAGCTGTTTTTT.

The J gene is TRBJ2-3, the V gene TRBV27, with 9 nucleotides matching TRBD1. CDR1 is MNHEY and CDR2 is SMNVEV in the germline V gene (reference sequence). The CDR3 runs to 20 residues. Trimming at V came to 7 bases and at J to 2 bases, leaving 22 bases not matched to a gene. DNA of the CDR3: TGTGCCAGCAATTCTATACTAATGGGTCGATGGGACAGGGACACAGATACGCAGTATTTT. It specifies CASNSILMGRWDRDTDTQYF.

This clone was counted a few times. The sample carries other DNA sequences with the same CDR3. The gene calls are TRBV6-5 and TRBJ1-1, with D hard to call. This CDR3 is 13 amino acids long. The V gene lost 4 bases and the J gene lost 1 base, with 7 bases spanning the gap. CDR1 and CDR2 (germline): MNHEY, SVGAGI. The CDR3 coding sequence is TGTGCCAGCAGTTTAACGGGGAACACTGAAGCTTTCTTT. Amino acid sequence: CASSLTGNTEAFF.

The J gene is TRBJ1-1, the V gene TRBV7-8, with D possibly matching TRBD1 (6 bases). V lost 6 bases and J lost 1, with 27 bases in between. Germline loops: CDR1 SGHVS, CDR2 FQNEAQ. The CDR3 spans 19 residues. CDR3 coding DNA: TGTGCCAGCAGTCCCCACAAGCCTTGGACAGTGAACAGGAACACTGAAGCTTTCTTT. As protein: CASSPHKPWTVNRNTEAFF.

CDR3 region: CASSYSTGLKSPLHF. The CDR3 DNA sequence: TGTGCCAGCAGCTACTCGACAGGCTTAAAATCACCCCTCCACTTT. The chain is built from TRBV7-9 and TRBJ1-6; D might be TRBD1 (6 bases). Trimming pared 4 bases from V and 10 bases from J, leaving 17 bases between. The CDR3 is 15 amino acids. The V gene's germline CDR1 is SEHNR and CDR2 FQNEAQ (reference sequence).

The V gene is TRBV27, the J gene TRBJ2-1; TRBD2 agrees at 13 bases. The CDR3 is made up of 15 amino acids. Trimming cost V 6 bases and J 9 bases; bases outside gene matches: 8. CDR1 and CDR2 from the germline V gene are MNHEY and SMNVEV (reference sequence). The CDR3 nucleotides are TGTGCCAGCAGATTAAGACTAGCGGGGGGTTTTGAGCAGTTCTTC. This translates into CASRLRLAGGFEQFF.

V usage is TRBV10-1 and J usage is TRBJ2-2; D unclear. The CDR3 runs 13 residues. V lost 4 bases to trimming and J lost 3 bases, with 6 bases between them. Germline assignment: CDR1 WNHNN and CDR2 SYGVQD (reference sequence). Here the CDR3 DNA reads TGCGCCAGCAGTGTTCAGGACACCGGGGAGCTGTTTTTT. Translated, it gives CASSVQDTGELFF.